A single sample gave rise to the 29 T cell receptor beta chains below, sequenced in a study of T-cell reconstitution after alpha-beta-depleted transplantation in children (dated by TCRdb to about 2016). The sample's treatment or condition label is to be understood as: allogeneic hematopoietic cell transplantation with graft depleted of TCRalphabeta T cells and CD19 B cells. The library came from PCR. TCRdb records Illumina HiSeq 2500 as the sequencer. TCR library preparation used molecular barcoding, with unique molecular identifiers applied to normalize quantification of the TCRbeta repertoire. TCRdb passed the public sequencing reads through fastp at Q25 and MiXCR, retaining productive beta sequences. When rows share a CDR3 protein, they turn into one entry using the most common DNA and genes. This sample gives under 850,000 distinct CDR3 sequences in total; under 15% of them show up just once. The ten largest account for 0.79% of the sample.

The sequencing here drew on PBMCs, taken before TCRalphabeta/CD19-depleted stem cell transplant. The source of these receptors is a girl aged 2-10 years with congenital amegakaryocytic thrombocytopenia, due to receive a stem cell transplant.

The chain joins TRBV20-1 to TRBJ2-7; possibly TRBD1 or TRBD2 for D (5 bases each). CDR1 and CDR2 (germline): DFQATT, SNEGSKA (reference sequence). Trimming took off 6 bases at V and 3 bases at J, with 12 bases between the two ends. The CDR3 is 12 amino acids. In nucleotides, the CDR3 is TGCAGTGCCCTTCTGAGGGGCTACGAGCAGTACTTC. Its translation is CSALLRGYEQYF.

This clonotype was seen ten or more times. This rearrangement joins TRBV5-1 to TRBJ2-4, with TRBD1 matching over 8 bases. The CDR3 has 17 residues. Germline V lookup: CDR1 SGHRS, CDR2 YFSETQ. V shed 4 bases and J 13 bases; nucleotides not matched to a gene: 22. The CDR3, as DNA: TGCGCCAGCAGCATAGCTTTTTCCGGGACAGGTACCAAAAAACAGTACTTC. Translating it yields CASSIAFSGTGTKKQYF. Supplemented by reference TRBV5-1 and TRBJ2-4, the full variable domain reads KAGVTQTPRYLIKTRGQQVTLSCSPISGHRSVSWYQQTPGQGLQFLFEYFSETQRNKGNFPGRFSGRQFSNSRSEMNVSTLELGDSALYLCASSIAFSGTGTKKQYFGAGTRLSVL.

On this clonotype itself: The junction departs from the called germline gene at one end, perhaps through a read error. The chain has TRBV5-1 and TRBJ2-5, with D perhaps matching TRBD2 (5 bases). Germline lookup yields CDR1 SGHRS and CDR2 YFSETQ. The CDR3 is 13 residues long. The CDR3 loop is CASSLEADSREAF. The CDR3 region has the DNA TGCGCCAGCAGCTTGGAGGCGGACTCCCGAGAAGCCTTC.

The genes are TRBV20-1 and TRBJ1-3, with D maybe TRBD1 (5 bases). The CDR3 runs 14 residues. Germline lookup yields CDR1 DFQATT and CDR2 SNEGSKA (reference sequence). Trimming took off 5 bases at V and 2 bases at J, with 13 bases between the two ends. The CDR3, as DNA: TGCAGTGCTGGATCCGGGACCGCTGGAAACACCATATATTTT. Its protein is CSAGSGTAGNTIYF.

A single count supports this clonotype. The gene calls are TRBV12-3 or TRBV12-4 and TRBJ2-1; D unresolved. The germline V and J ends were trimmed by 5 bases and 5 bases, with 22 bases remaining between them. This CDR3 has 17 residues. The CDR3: CASSPSPRGIHNNEQFF. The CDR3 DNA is TGTGCCAGCAGTCCCTCCCCTCGCGGTATTCACAACAATGAGCAGTTCTTC.

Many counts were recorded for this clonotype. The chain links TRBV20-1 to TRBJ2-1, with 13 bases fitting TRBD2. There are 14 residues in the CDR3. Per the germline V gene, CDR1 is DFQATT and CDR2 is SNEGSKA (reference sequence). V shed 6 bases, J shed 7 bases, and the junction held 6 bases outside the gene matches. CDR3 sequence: CSATSGRARNEQFF. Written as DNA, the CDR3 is TGCAGTGCAACTAGCGGGAGGGCCAGGAATGAGCAGTTCTTC.

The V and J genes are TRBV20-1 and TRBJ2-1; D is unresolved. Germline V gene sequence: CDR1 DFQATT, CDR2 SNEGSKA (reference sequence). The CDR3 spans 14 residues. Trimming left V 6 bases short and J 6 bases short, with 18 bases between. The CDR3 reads CSAVGVPMVNEQFF. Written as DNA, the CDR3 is TGCAGTGCAGTTGGGGTCCCTATGGTCAATGAGCAGTTCTTC.

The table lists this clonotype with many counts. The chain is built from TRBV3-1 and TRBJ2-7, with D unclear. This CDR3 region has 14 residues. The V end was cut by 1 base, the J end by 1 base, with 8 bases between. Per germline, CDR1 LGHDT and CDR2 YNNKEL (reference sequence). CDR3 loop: CASSQGGPSYEQYF. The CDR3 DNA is TGTGCCAGCAGCCAAGGTGGGCCTTCCTACGAGCAGTACTTC.

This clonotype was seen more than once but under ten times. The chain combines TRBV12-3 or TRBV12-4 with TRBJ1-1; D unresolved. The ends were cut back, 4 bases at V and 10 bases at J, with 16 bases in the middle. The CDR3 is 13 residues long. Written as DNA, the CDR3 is TGTGCCAGCAGTTCTGGGAGTTTGGATCGAGCTTTCTTT. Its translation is CASSSGSLDRAFF.

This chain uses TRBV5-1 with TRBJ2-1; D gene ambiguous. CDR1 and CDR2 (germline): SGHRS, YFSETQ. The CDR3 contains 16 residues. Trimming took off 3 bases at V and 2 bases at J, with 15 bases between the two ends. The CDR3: CASSSFGGETYNEQFF. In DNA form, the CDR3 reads TGCGCCAGCAGCTCATTCGGCGGAGAGACCTACAATGAGCAGTTCTTC.

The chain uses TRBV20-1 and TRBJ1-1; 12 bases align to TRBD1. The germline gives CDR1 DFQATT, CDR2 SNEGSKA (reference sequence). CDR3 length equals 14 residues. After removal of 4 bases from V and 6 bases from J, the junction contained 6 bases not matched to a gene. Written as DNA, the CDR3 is TGCAGTGCTAAACCGGGACAGGGGGCGTCTGAAGCTTTCTTT. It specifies CSAKPGQGASEAFF.

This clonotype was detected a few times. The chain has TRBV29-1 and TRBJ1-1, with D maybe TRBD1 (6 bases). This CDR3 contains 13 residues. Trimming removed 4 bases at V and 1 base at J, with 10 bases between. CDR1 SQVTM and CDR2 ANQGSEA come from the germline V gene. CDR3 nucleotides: TGCAGCGTTGGATACAGGGAGAACACTGAAGCTTTCTTT. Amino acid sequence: CSVGYRENTEAFF.

For the CDR3, the DNA is TGCAGTGCTGGTACACTAGCGGGAGGCCTCCACCATTGGAAGACCCAGTACTTC. Encoded protein: CSAGTLAGGLHHWKTQYF. The rearrangement joins TRBV20-1 to TRBJ2-5, with 12 bases lining up with TRBD2. This CDR3 has 18 residues. Trimming removed 5 bases from V and 6 bases from J; junction bases left unmatched: 19. Per germline, CDR1 DFQATT and CDR2 SNEGSKA (reference sequence).

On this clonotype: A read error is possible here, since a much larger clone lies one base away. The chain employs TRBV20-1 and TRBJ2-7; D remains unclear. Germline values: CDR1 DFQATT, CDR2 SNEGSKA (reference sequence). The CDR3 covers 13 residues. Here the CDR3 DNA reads TGCAGTGCTAGAATCCGCGCGACCTACGAGCAGTGCTTC. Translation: CSARIRATYEQCF.

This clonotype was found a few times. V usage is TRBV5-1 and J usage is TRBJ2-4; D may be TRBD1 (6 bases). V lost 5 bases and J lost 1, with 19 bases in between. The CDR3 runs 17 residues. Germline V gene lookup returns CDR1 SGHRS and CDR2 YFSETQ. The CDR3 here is CASSGDNPVGAKNIQYF. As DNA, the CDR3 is TGCGCCAGCAGTGGGGACAACCCTGTCGGCGCCAAAAACATTCAGTACTTC.

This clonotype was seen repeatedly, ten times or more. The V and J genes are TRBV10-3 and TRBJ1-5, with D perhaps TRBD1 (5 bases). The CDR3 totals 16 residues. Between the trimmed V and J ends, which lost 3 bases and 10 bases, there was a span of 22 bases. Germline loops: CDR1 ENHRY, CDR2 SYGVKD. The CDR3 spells CAISDEGKGPRSPQHF. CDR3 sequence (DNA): TGTGCCATCAGTGATGAGGGGAAGGGGCCCCGTAGCCCCCAGCATTTT.

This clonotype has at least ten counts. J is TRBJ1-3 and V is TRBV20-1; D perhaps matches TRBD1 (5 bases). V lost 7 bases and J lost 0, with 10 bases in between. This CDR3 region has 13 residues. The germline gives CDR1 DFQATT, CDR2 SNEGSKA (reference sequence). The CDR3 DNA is TGCAGTGTAAGGGGACTCTCTGGAAACACCATATATTTT. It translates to CSVRGLSGNTIYF.

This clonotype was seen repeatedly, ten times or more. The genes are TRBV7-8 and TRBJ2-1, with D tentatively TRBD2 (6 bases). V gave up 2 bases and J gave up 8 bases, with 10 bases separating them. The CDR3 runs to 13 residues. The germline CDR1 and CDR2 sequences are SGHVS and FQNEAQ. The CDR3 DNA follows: TGTGCCAGCAGCTTAAGAGGAGGGGATGAGCAGTTCTTC. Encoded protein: CASSLRGGDEQFF.

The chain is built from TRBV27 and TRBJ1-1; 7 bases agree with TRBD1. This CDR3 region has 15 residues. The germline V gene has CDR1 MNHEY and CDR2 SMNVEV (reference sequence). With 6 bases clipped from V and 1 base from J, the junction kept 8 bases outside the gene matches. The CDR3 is CASRRLQGQNTEAFF. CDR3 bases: TGTGCCAGCAGACGCCTACAGGGGCAGAACACTGAAGCTTTCTTT.

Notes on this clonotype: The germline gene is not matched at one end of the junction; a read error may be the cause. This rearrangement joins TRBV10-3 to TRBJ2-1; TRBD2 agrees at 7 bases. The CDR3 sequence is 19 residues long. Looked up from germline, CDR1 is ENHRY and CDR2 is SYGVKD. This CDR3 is CAFSLRAVSGLADYNEQFF. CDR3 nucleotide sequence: TGTGCCTTCAGTTTAAGGGCGGTGTCGGGCCTAGCGGACTACAATGAGCAGTTCTTC.

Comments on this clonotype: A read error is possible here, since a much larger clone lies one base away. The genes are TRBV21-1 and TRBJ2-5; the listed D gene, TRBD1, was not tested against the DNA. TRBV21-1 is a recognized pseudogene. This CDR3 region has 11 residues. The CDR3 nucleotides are TGTGCCAGCAGCCACAGGGGGACCCAGTACTTC. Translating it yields CASSHRGTQYF.

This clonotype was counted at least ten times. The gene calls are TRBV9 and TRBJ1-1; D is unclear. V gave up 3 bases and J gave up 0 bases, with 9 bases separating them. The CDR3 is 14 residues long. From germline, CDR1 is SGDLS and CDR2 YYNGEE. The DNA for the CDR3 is TGTGCCAGCAGCGCTGGCAGAATGAACACTGAAGCTTTCTTT. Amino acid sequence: CASSAGRMNTEAFF.

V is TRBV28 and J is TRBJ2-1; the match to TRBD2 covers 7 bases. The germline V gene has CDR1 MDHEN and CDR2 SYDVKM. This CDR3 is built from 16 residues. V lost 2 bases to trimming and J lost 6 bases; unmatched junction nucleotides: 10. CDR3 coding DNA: TGTGCCAGCAGTTTACTTTCAGCGGGACTTGGCAATGAGCAGTTCTTC. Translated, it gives CASSLLSAGLGNEQFF.

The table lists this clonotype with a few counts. CDR3 bases: TGTGCCAGCGGCGTTCGGGTAGGCTACGAGCAGTACTTC. Protein: CASGVRVGYEQYF. The V call is TRBV7-9, the J call TRBJ2-7, with D uncertain. The CDR3 is made up of 13 amino acids. Germline V lookup: CDR1 SEHNR, CDR2 FQNEAQ (reference sequence). The V gene lost 8 bases and the J gene lost 3 bases, with 14 bases spanning the gap.

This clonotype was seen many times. CDR3 protein: CASSPTRTSSDYNEQFF. Written as DNA, the CDR3 is TGCGCCAGCAGCCCGACCAGGACTAGCTCGGACTACAATGAGCAGTTCTTC. This chain joins TRBV5-1 and TRBJ2-1, with TRBD2 identical over 8 bases. The germline CDR1 and CDR2 sequences are SGHRS and YFSETQ. The CDR3 spans 17 residues. Trimming removed 4 bases from V and 3 bases from J; junction bases left unmatched: 12.

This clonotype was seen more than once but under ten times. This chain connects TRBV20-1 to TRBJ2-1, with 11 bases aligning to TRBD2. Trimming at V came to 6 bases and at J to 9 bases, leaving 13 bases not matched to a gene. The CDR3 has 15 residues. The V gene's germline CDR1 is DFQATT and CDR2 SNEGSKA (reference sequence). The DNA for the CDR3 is TGCAGTGCCCCAAATAGCGGGAGGGCCTATTCTGAGCAGTTCTTC. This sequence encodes CSAPNSGRAYSEQFF.

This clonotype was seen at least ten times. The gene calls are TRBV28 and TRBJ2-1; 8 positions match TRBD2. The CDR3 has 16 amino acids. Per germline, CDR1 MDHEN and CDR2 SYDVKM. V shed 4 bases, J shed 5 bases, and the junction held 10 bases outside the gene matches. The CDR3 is CASSSFSGRSHNEQFF. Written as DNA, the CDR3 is TGTGCCAGCAGTTCATTCAGCGGGAGAAGTCACAATGAGCAGTTCTTC.

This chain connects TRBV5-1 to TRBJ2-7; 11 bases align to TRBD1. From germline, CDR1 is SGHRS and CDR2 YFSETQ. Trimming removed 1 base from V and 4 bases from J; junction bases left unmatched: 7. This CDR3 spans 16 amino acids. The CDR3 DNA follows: TGCGCCAGCAGCTTGAAATGGACAGGGGGCGCGTACGAGCAGTACTTC. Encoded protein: CASSLKWTGGAYEQYF. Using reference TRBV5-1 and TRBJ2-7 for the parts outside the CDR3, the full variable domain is KAGVTQTPRYLIKTRGQQVTLSCSPISGHRSVSWYQQTPGQGLQFLFEYFSETQRNKGNFPGRFSGRQFSNSRSEMNVSTLELGDSALYLCASSLKWTGGAYEQYFGPGTRLTVT.

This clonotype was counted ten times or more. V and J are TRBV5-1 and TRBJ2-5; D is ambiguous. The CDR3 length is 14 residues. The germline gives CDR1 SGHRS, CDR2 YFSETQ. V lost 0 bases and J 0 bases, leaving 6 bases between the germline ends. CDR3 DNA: TGCGCCAGCAGCTTGGGGTCAAACCAAGAGACCCAGTACTTC. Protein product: CASSLGSNQETQYF. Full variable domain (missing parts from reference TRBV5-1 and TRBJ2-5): KAGVTQTPRYLIKTRGQQVTLSCSPISGHRSVSWYQQTPGQGLQFLFEYFSETQRNKGNFPGRFSGRQFSNSRSEMNVSTLELGDSALYLCASSLGSNQETQYFGPGTRLLVL.